The 21 T cell receptor beta chains in this list originate from one sample, sequenced in a study of control samples from healthy donors and cancer patients. Method: immunoSEQ multiplex PCR; TCRdb's copy keeps in-frame clones and lacks some. The profile shows about 44,000 clones, 70% of them singletons. Sample: formalin-fixed, paraffin-embedded tissue. The source of these receptors is a male donor with melanoma.

This clone has a handful of counts. The chain recombines TRBV25-1 with TRBJ2-5; D perhaps matches TRBD2 (6 bases). V gave up 6 bases and J gave up 4 bases, with 6 bases separating them. This CDR3 contains 11 residues. Germline V CDR1 and CDR2: MGHDK, SYGVNS. The CDR3 loop reads CASRGGETQYF. CDR3 nucleotide sequence: TGTGCCAGCAGGGGAGGAGAGACCCAGTACTTC.

This clone showed up just a few times. V gene TRBV5-1 combines with J gene TRBJ2-7, with 8 bases that match TRBD1. This CDR3 is 16 amino acids long. Germline CDR1 and CDR2: SGHRS and YFSETQ. V was pared by 1 base and J by 0 bases, with 6 bases of the junction left unmatched. CDR3 DNA sequence: TGCGCCAGCAGCTTGAGTGGGACAGGTATCTCCTACGAGCAGTACTTC. This gives the protein CASSLSGTGISYEQYF.

The DNA of the CDR3 is TGTGCCACAGGGGTCACTGAAGCTTTCTTT. It codes for CATGVTEAFF. This chain uses TRBV19 with TRBJ1-1, with a tentative D call TRBD1 (6 bases). Germline values: CDR1 LNHDA, CDR2 SQIVND (reference sequence). The CDR3 is 10 residues long. The V end lost 10 bases, the J end lost 4 bases, and 7 bases lay between the germline ends.

This clone was seen only a few times. The rearrangement uses TRBV18 and TRBJ2-3, with D possibly being TRBD1 (6 bases). V was cut by 3 bases and J by 1 base, with 11 bases left in between. The CDR3 is 15 amino acids. Germline assignment: CDR1 KGHSH and CDR2 LQKENI. CDR3 nucleotide sequence: TGTGCCAGCTCACCGGCACAGGGTCGCACAGATACGCAGTATTTT. This codes for CASSPAQGRTDTQYF.

This clone was found a few times. CDR3 nucleotides: TGTGCCAGCAGTGAATCGTTGGCGGAGCAGTACTTC. Encoded protein: CASSESLAEQYF. The V and J genes are TRBV6-1 and TRBJ2-7; D gene unclear. This CDR3 comprises 12 residues. Trimming removed 2 bases at V and 7 bases at J, with 9 bases between. Germline assignment: CDR1 MNHNS and CDR2 SASEGT.

The rearrangement links TRBV28 to TRBJ2-7, with D possibly being TRBD1 or TRBD2 (7 bases each). V dropped 6 bases and J dropped 2 bases, with 17 bases sitting between them. The CDR3 extends over 15 amino acids. Germline-derived CDR1 and CDR2 are MDHEN and SYDVKM. Here the CDR3 reads CASRGGDSGAYEQYF. The CDR3 DNA sequence: TGTGCCAGCAGGGGGGGGGACAGTGGAGCCTACGAGCAGTACTTC. Full variable domain (outside the CDR3, taken from reference TRBV28 and TRBJ2-7): DVKVTQSSRYLVKRTGEKVFLECVQDMDHENMFWYRQDPGLGLRLIYFSYDVKMKEKGDIPEGYSVSREKKERFSLILESASTNQTSMYLCASRGGDSGAYEQYFGPGTRLTVT.

V gene TRBV6-5 combines with J gene TRBJ2-5; weak D call: TRBD2 (5 bases). V was clipped by 9 bases and J by 5 bases, with 16 bases between them. Looked up from germline, CDR1 is MNHEY and CDR2 is SVGAGI. This CDR3 has 13 residues. Written as DNA, the CDR3 is TGTGCCAGGGTCGAACGGGGTGGCGAGACCCAGTACTTC. It translates to CARVERGGETQYF.

The chain carries TRBV7-2 and TRBJ2-7; no firm D call. The CDR3 contains 12 residues. V dropped 8 bases and J dropped 1 base, with 9 bases sitting between them. Germline V lookup: CDR1 SGHTA, CDR2 FQGNSA. The CDR3 DNA reads TGTGCCAGCGACGGCGGTTCCTACGAGCAGTACTTC. Its translation: CASDGGSYEQYF.

The chain employs TRBV7-2 and TRBJ2-1; D gene ambiguous. V was shortened by 3 bases and J by 7 bases, with 7 bases between the two germline ends. Germline V lookup: CDR1 SGHTA, CDR2 FQGNSA. The CDR3 loop spans 12 amino acids. The CDR3 protein is CASSFPRNEQFF. Here the CDR3 DNA reads TGTGCCAGCAGCTTCCCCAGGAATGAGCAGTTCTTC.

This chain links TRBV19 with TRBJ2-2, with D possibly matching TRBD2 (5 bases). In germline, CDR1 is LNHDA, CDR2 SQIVND (reference sequence). Trimming took 5 bases from V and 6 from J, leaving 16 bases between them. The CDR3 runs to 15 residues. CDR3 in amino acids: CASSVREVGSGELFF. The CDR3 coding sequence is TGTGCCAGTAGTGTCCGGGAAGTCGGGTCCGGGGAGCTGTTTTTT.

As concerns this clone: The sample carries other DNA sequences with the same CDR3. The chain employs TRBV11-2 and TRBJ2-7, with D tentatively TRBD1 (6 bases). Germline loops: CDR1 SGHAT, CDR2 FQNNGV. This CDR3 contains 13 residues. The V gene lost 5 bases and the J gene lost 3 bases, with 11 bases spanning the gap. CDR3 nucleotides: TGTGCCAGCAGCCCCCGGACAGTCTACGAGCAGTACTTC. Translation gives CASSPRTVYEQYF.

The chain carries TRBV7-8 and TRBJ2-3, with D possibly TRBD2 on 6 matching bases. This CDR3 comprises 15 residues. Trimming shortened V by 5 bases and J by 0 bases, and 12 bases separated the two germline ends. Germline CDR1 and CDR2: SGHVS and FQNEAQ. DNA for the CDR3: TGTGCCAGCAGCAACGCCGGGACTAGCACAGATACGCAGTATTTT. Translation: CASSNAGTSTDTQYF. The full variable domain, rest sourced from reference TRBV7-8 and TRBJ2-3, is GAGVSQSPRYKVAKRGQDVALRCDPISGHVSLFWYQQALGQGPEFLTYFQNEAQLDKSGLPSDRFFAERPEGSVSTLKIQRTQQEDSAVYLCASSNAGTSTDTQYFGPGTRLTVL.

This chain joins TRBV24-1 and TRBJ2-1; 10 positions agree with TRBD2. Trimming removed 4 bases from V and 4 bases from J; junction bases left unmatched: 3. There are 15 residues in the CDR3. Germline V gene data show CDR1 as KGHDR and CDR2 as SFDVKD. CDR3 coding DNA: TGTGCCACCAGTGACCTAGCGGGAGCGTACAATGAGCAGTTCTTC. Encoded protein: CATSDLAGAYNEQFF.

The gene calls are TRBV19 and TRBJ2-7; TRBD1 matches at 10 bases. The germline CDR1 and CDR2 sequences are LNHDA and SQIVND (reference sequence). V shed 5 bases, J shed 5 bases, and the junction held 9 bases outside the gene matches. The CDR3 contains 15 residues. The CDR3 DNA is TGTGCCAGTAGTTATGGGGACAGGGGTCCCCACGAGCAGTACTTC. Translating it yields CASSYGDRGPHEQYF.

The rearrangement joins TRBV6-1 to TRBJ1-5, with D uncertain. V was pared by 2 bases and J by 4 bases, with 6 bases between. This CDR3 region has 13 residues. Germline CDR1 and CDR2: MNHNS and SASEGT. CDR3 amino acids: CASSERDNQPQHF. CDR3 sequence (DNA): TGTGCCAGCAGTGAACGAGATAATCAGCCCCAGCATTTT.

The rearrangement uses TRBV12-3 or TRBV12-4 and TRBJ1-5; 7 bases fit TRBD1. This CDR3 spans 13 amino acids. Germline trimming cut 6 bases from V and 6 bases from J; bases unmatched to any gene: 5. The CDR3, as DNA: TGTGCCAGCAGAACAGGGGTTGGTCAGCCCCAGCATTTT. It codes for CASRTGVGQPQHF.

The chain has TRBV3-1 (or the pseudogene TRBV3-2) and TRBJ2-2; TRBD2 matches 9 bases. J was trimmed by 5 bases and V by 3 bases; bases with no gene match: 4. Germline-derived CDR1 and CDR2 are LGHDT and YNNKEL (reference sequence). The CDR3 contains 15 residues. The CDR3 reads CASSQGLAGTGELFF. DNA for the CDR3: TGTGCCAGCAGCCAGGGGCTAGCGGGAACCGGGGAGCTGTTTTTT.

This clone was counted a few times. J is TRBJ2-1 and V is TRBV13, with 8 bases that match TRBD2. The CDR3 is 16 residues long. After removal of 2 bases from V and 6 bases from J, the junction contained 9 bases not matched to a gene. Germline V gene sequence: CDR1 PRHDT, CDR2 FYEKMQ (reference sequence). CDR3 coding DNA: TGTGCCAGCAGCTTAATTTCGGGAGGGTCGAGCAATGAGCAGTTCTTC. This sequence encodes CASSLISGGSSNEQFF.

The J gene is TRBJ2-3, the V gene TRBV10-3; possible D gene TRBD1, 6 bases. The V gene's germline CDR1 is ENHRY and CDR2 SYGVKD. V gave up 3 bases and J gave up 2 bases, with 18 bases separating them. This CDR3 is built from 17 residues. CDR3 nucleotide sequence: TGTGCCATCAGTGACCAAAGGGACAAGTACTTCACAGATACGCAGTATTTT. Its protein is CAISDQRDKYFTDTQYF.

This chain links TRBV12-3 or TRBV12-4 with TRBJ2-7; D call uncertain. This CDR3 has 13 residues. V lost 3 bases, J lost 0 bases, and 6 bases lay in between. The DNA for the CDR3 is TGTGCCAGCAGTTTTATCTCCTCCTACGAGCAGTACTTC. Its translation: CASSFISSYEQYF.

CDR3 amino acids: CARKRVEGGNEQFF. CDR3 nucleotide sequence: TGTGCCAGAAAGCGGGTCGAGGGCGGCAATGAGCAGTTCTTC. The rearrangement uses TRBV28 and TRBJ2-1; D is perhaps TRBD2 (6 bases). The germline gives CDR1 MDHEN, CDR2 SYDVKM. Trimming took off 9 bases at V and 6 bases at J, with 18 bases between the two ends. The CDR3 covers 14 residues.